The 10 T cell receptor beta chains below come from one sample, sequenced in a study of spatial heterogeneity in lung cancer (dated by TCRdb to between 2017 and 2020). Reading the label with the study, this specimen's time point is: sample taken at primary tumor resection. Without any cell sorting, TCR sequencing was performed on whole RNA extracted either from tumor and nontumor lung tissue or from cryopreserved PBMC samples. Receptor amplification or capture employed 5' RACE. TCRdb records NextSeq 500 as the sequencer. In TCRdb, the public reads were trimmed at Q25 with fastp and aligned with MiXCR, with productive beta chains retained. When rows share a CDR3 protein, they turn into one entry using the most common DNA and genes. The sample profile shows 20,000 to 25,000 distinct CDR3 sequences; under 6% of them were found once. 6.5% to 8.5% of the sample is in the top ten clones. Material: PBMCs, obtained at surgery. The receptor set was obtained from a male donor with early-stage non-small cell lung cancer.

This clonotype was detected ten times or more. The chain employs TRBV27 and TRBJ2-7; 9 nucleotides line up with TRBD1. The CDR3 is 14 amino acids. Germline CDR1 reads MNHEY; CDR2 reads SMNVEV (reference sequence). V shed 5 bases and J 6 bases; nucleotides not matched to a gene: 8. Here the CDR3 reads CASSQLDRGLEQYF. CDR3 nucleotides: TGTGCCAGCAGTCAATTGGACAGGGGCCTCGAGCAGTACTTC.

This clonotype was counted at least ten times. DNA for the CDR3: TGTGCCAGCAGCCGGGGGACAGACCCTAATGAAAAACTGTTTTTT. It codes for CASSRGTDPNEKLFF. The chain links TRBV7-9 to TRBJ1-4; 7 bases match TRBD1. The germline CDR1 and CDR2 sequences are SEHNR and FQNEAQ (reference sequence). J gave up 3 bases and V 5 bases, and 6 bases lay outside the gene matches. The CDR3 totals 15 residues.

This clonotype was counted a few times. J is TRBJ2-1 and V is TRBV25-1; D may be TRBD2 (6 bases). The germline gives CDR1 MGHDK, CDR2 SYGVNS. CDR3 size: 16 residues. V was trimmed by 6 bases and J by 1 base, leaving 16 bases between them. CDR3 sequence: CASSSFSGGSYNEQFF. For the CDR3, the DNA is TGTGCCAGCAGCTCCTTTAGCGGTGGGTCCTACAATGAGCAGTTCTTC.

This clonotype has at least ten counts. The J gene is TRBJ1-5, the V gene TRBV6-5; D call uncertain. Trimming cost V 2 bases and J 9 bases, with 14 bases left between them. The CDR3 has 14 residues. Germline CDR1 is MNHEY and CDR2 is SVGAGI. CDR3 residues: CASSYEVGRRPQHF. In DNA, the CDR3 is TGTGCCAGCAGTTACGAAGTTGGACGACGGCCCCAGCATTTT.

In this sample, this clonotype turned up many times. The chain has TRBV2 and TRBJ1-5; TRBD1 is a possible D gene (6 bases). Germline CDR1 reads SNHLY; CDR2 reads FYNNEI. This CDR3 region has 15 residues. The V end was cut by 4 bases, the J end by 0 bases, with 10 bases between. The DNA of the CDR3 is TGTGCCAGCAGTGCACAGGGCCATAGCAATCAGCCCCAGCATTTT. This encodes CASSAQGHSNQPQHF.

This clonotype was detected a few times. The chain links TRBV9 to TRBJ2-7; 7 bases are a match to TRBD1. This CDR3 is built from 15 residues. Unmatched junction bases numbered 9, after V lost 2 bases and J lost 4 bases. In germline, CDR1 is SGDLS, CDR2 YYNGEE. The DNA of the CDR3 is TGTGCCAGCAGCGTCTATGCAGGGACAGAATACGAGCAGTACTTC. This sequence encodes CASSVYAGTEYEQYF.

The chain links TRBV12-3 or TRBV12-4 to TRBJ2-2; weak D call: TRBD2 (5 bases). The CDR3 totals 16 residues. Trimming left V 9 bases short and J 0 bases short, with 17 bases between. CDR3 sequence: CASPPSGSSNTGELFF. Written as DNA, the CDR3 is TGTGCCAGTCCCCCAAGCGGAAGCTCGAACACCGGGGAGCTGTTTTTT.

Many counts were recorded for this clonotype. V gene TRBV14 combines with J gene TRBJ2-3; D gene uncertain. CDR1 SGHDN and CDR2 FVKESK come from the germline V gene. Trimming pared 1 base from V and 2 bases from J, leaving 10 bases between. The CDR3 is made up of 15 amino acids. CDR3 bases: TGTGCCAGCAGCCAAGTACAGTCCAACACAGATACGCAGTATTTT. This sequence encodes CASSQVQSNTDTQYF. Variable domain in full (rest from reference TRBV14 and TRBJ2-3): EAGVTQFPSHSVIEKGQTVTLRCDPISGHDNLYWYRRVMGKEIKFLLHFVKESKQDESGMPNNRFLAERTGGTYSTLKVQPAELEDSGVYFCASSQVQSNTDTQYFGPGTRLTVL.

This clonotype was counted many times. This chain uses TRBV2 with TRBJ2-3, with 9 bases matching TRBD2. The CDR3 extends over 16 amino acids. The trim removed 6 bases at V and 6 bases at J, leaving 13 bases unmatched. The germline gives CDR1 SNHLY, CDR2 FYNNEI. The CDR3 region is CASRSSGRTDWDTQYF. The CDR3 coding sequence is TGTGCCAGCAGGAGTAGCGGGAGAACGGACTGGGATACGCAGTATTTT. Using reference TRBV2 and TRBJ2-3 for the parts outside the CDR3, the full variable domain is EPEVTQTPSHQVTQMGQEVILRCVPISNHLYFYWYRQILGQKVEFLVSFYNNEISEKSEIFDDQFSVERPDGSNFTLKIRSTKLEDSAMYFCASRSSGRTDWDTQYFGPGTRLTVL.

The chain employs TRBV7-8 and TRBJ1-1; D is unclear. The CDR3 sequence is 14 residues long. The V end was cut by 5 bases, the J end by 4 bases, with 14 bases between. Germline loops: CDR1 SGHVS, CDR2 FQNEAQ. The CDR3 nucleotides read TGTGCCAGCAGCCCCAATATCCTCAGCACTGAAGCTTTCTTT. Its translation: CASSPNILSTEAFF.